The clone carrying this TCR beta chain was detected only a few times. This entry comes from a study of T-cell reconstitution after alpha-beta-depleted transplantation in children. The CDR3 extends over 19 amino acids. Per the germline V gene, CDR1 is MGHRA and CDR2 is YSYEKL. Deletions cut 0 bases from V and 6 bases from J, with 24 bases between. Researchers prepared the TCRbeta library using unique molecular identifiers, the study reports. MiXCR, applied by TCRdb to the PCR reads, yields one record per CDR3 protein. The data contain about 420,000 distinct CDR3 sequences, 11% of them seen just once; the ten biggest clones take up over 4.5%.

The receptor's source is a human donor who donated a stem cell graft to a child with acute myeloid leukemia. Sequenced here: PBMCs from the stem cell graft donor, sampled from the stem cell graft. V gene TRBV4-1 combines with J gene TRBJ2-1; D is tentatively TRBD1 or TRBD2 (5 bases each). This CDR3 is CASSQDGAALAPVGNEQFF. The CDR3 DNA follows: TGCGCCAGCAGCCAAGATGGGGCTGCTCTAGCTCCCGTTGGCAATGAGCAGTTCTTC.